A selection of T cell receptor beta chains follows, all from one sample in a study of blood T cell repertoires in COVID-19. Assay used: immunoSEQ multiplex PCR; TCRdb lists only in-frame clones, some missing. The repertoire has around 250,000 clones, 80% to 90% of them found once; the top ten carry roughly a sixth. The sequencing sample was made of PBMCs or T cells enriched from blood (not recorded which). These receptors all come from a young man who had recovered from COVID-19. CDR3s include the opening cysteine and the closing phenylalanine or tryptophan. A D gene is named only where the DNA matches it firmly. Clone size appears in some rows only: once, few, many, or a class for an expanded clone.

v_call	j_call	d_call	clone_size	cdr3_aa	cdr3_nt
TRBV3-1/TRBV3-2	TRBJ2-3	TRBD2	-	CASSQRGAPDTQYF	TGTGCCAGCAGCCAGCGGGGGGCCCCAGATACGCAGTATTTT
TRBV7-9	TRBJ2-1	-	few	CASSYSDGGVNEQFF	TGTGCCAGCAGCTACTCTGACGGGGGAGTCAATGAGCAGTTCTTC
TRBV6-2/TRBV6-3	TRBJ1-5	-	once	CASSGTPLNQPQHF	TGTGCCAGCAGTGGGACACCGCTCAATCAGCCCCAGCATTTT
TRBV7-8	TRBJ2-2	-	-	CASSIVASANTGELFF	TGTGCCAGCAGCATAGTGGCTAGCGCGAACACCGGGGAGCTGTTTTTT
TRBV11-2	TRBJ2-1	TRBD2	-	CASSSLGLAGFYNEQFF	TGTGCCAGCAGCTCCCTGGGACTAGCGGGGTTCTACAATGAGCAGTTCTTC
TRBV14	TRBJ1-1	-	-	CASSQNRDTEAFF	TGTGCCAGCAGCCAAAACAGGGACACTGAAGCTTTCTTT
TRBV24-1	TRBJ2-7	-	-	CATSDDSYEQYF	TGTGCCACCAGTGATGACAGCTACGAGCAGTACTTC
TRBV4-2	TRBJ1-2	-	-	CASSGPYGYTF	TGTGCCAGCAGCGGCCCTTATGGCTACACCTTC
TRBV5-4	TRBJ1-2	TRBD1	-	CASSSTGSYGYTF	TGTGCCAGCAGCTCGACAGGGTCCTATGGCTACACCTTC
TRBV5-1	TRBJ1-2	-	-	CASSLVATGNYGYTF	TGCGCCAGCAGCTTGGTGGCGACAGGAAACTATGGCTACACCTTC
TRBV7-6	TRBJ2-2	TRBD2	-	CASSPRTSGRSNTGELFF	TGTGCCAGCAGCCCTCGGACTAGCGGGAGGTCGAACACCGGGGAGCTGTTTTTT
TRBV28	TRBJ2-7	-	-	CASSLSRQSYEQYF	TGTGCCAGCAGTTTAAGCCGACAGAGCTACGAGCAGTACTTC
TRBV14	TRBJ1-1	TRBD1	-	CASSRLQGTGNTEAFF	TGTGCCAGCAGCCGCTTACAGGGGACAGGGAACACTGAAGCTTTCTTT
TRBV7-9	TRBJ2-1	-	few	CASSLRTELAGEQFF	TGTGCCAGCAGCTTAAGGACCGAACTAGCTGGGGAGCAGTTCTTC
TRBV12-5	TRBJ2-3	-	-	CASGFAGLTDTQYF	TGTGCTAGTGGTTTCGCAGGTTTGACAGATACGCAGTATTTT
TRBV19	TRBJ1-4	TRBD1	-	CASSRGQSTNEKLFF	TGTGCCAGTAGTAGGGGACAGTCAACTAATGAAAAACTGTTTTTT
TRBV6-1	TRBJ2-5	TRBD2	-	CASSDRTSGRETQYF	TGTGCCAGCAGTGATAGGACTAGCGGGAGGGAGACCCAGTACTTC
TRBV13	TRBJ1-6	-	-	CASSPRDTHNSPLHF	TGTGCCAGCAGCCCCCGGGACACCCATAATTCACCCCTCCACTTT
TRBV5-6	TRBJ2-5	TRBD2	-	CASRLLSAGEETQYF	TGTGCCAGCAGGTTGTTGTCAGCGGGGGAGGAGACCCAGTACTTC
TRBV5-4	TRBJ2-1	-	-	CASSSPREDYNEQFF	TGTGCCAGCAGCTCCCCGCGTGAGGACTACAATGAGCAGTTCTTC
TRBV11-2	TRBJ2-2	TRBD2	-	CASRTSGGSHTGELFF	TGTGCCAGCAGGACTAGCGGGGGCTCTCATACCGGGGAGCTGTTTTTT
TRBV5-4	TRBJ2-5	-	-	CASSPSTTYQETQYF	TGTGCCAGCAGCCCGTCGACTACTTACCAAGAGACCCAGTACTTC
TRBV6-5	TRBJ2-6	-	-	CASSFADNSGANVLTF	TGTGCCAGCAGTTTCGCGGACAACTCTGGGGCCAACGTCCTGACTTTC
TRBV5-1	TRBJ2-1	TRBD2	-	CASSLPGLAGDSEQFF	TGCGCCAGCAGCCTCCCGGGACTAGCGGGGGACAGTGAGCAGTTCTTC
TRBV4-2	TRBJ2-2	TRBD2	-	CASSQAAKAGGPAAGELFF	TGTGCCAGCAGCCAAGCTGCAAAAGCGGGGGGGCCTGCGGCCGGGGAGCTGTTTTTT
TRBV28	TRBJ1-5	TRBD1	few	CASSLGQGNQPQHF	TGTGCCAGCAGCCTGGGACAGGGGAATCAGCCCCAGCATTTT
TRBV7-9	TRBJ2-3	-	once	CASSLTARDTDTQYF	TGTGCCAGCAGCCTAACCGCGCGGGACACAGATACGCAGTATTTT
TRBV30	TRBJ2-2	TRBD1	-	CAWSTWTGATGELFF	TGTGCCTGGAGTACATGGACAGGGGCCACCGGGGAGCTGTTTTTT
TRBV11-2	TRBJ2-1	TRBD1	-	CASSQLTGWNEQFF	TGTGCCAGCAGCCAACTGACAGGGTGGAATGAGCAGTTCTTC
TRBV11-3	TRBJ2-5	-	-	CASNPTTGLETQYF	TGTGCCAGCAACCCAACAACGGGACTCGAGACCCAGTACTTC
TRBV5-8	TRBJ2-7	-	-	CASGRQDSYEQYF	TGTGCCAGCGGGAGACAGGATTCCTACGAGCAGTACTTC
TRBV19	TRBJ1-1	TRBD1	-	CASRNRGLSEAFF	TGTGCCAGTAGAAACAGGGGATTGTCTGAAGCTTTCTTT
TRBV10-2	TRBJ2-7	TRBD1	-	CASSGGGQAYEQYF	TGCGCCAGCAGTGGAGGCGGACAGGCCTACGAGCAGTACTTC
TRBV27	TRBJ1-2	TRBD1	few	CASSDRGAYGYTF	TGTGCCAGCAGCGACAGGGGAGCCTATGGCTACACCTTC
TRBV27	TRBJ1-2	TRBD1	-	CASRLGTGGRYGYTF	TGTGCCAGCAGGTTAGGGACAGGGGGACGATATGGCTACACCTTC
TRBV7-9	TRBJ2-7	TRBD1	-	CASSPGTEHYEQYF	TGTGCCAGCAGCCCCGGGACAGAACACTACGAGCAGTACTTC
TRBV24-1	TRBJ2-7	TRBD1	-	CATSDPDRDEQYF	TGTGCCACCAGTGATCCGGACAGGGACGAGCAGTACTTC
TRBV11-1	TRBJ2-3	TRBD1	-	CASSPLRGIDTDTQYF	TGTGCCAGCAGCCCCCTCAGGGGGATCGACACAGATACGCAGTATTTT
TRBV27	TRBJ2-7	TRBD1	-	CASSLQGAGYEQYF	TGTGCCAGCAGTTTACAGGGGGCAGGCTACGAGCAGTACTTC
TRBV10-1	TRBJ2-3	TRBD2	-	CASSEWQAGSTDTQYF	TGCGCCAGCAGTGAGTGGCAAGCGGGAAGCACAGATACGCAGTATTTT
TRBV18	TRBJ1-4	-	-	CASSHSSRAHEKLFF	TGTGCCAGCTCACACTCTTCCAGGGCCCATGAAAAACTGTTTTTT
TRBV3-1/TRBV3-2	TRBJ2-1	-	-	CASSRLGGGQYNEQFF	TGTGCCAGCAGCCGCTTGGGCGGGGGCCAATACAATGAGCAGTTCTTC
TRBV29-1	TRBJ1-1	-	-	CSGVDRANTEAFF	TGCAGCGGAGTGGACAGAGCCAACACTGAAGCTTTCTTT
TRBV14	TRBJ2-7	-	-	CASSQRQVSYEQYF	TGTGCCAGCAGCCAACGACAGGTCTCCTACGAGCAGTACTTC
TRBV19	TRBJ1-1	-	few	CASSAWTESVTEAFF	TGTGCCAGTAGTGCTTGGACAGAATCAGTCACTGAAGCTTTCTTT
TRBV7-8	TRBJ2-3	-	-	CASSSRVLDTQYF	TGTGCCAGCAGCTCCCGGGTGCTGGATACGCAGTATTTT
TRBV4-1	TRBJ2-7	-	-	CASSQGQYTTMDEQYF	TGCGCCAGCAGCCAAGGACAGTACACCACCATGGACGAGCAGTACTTC